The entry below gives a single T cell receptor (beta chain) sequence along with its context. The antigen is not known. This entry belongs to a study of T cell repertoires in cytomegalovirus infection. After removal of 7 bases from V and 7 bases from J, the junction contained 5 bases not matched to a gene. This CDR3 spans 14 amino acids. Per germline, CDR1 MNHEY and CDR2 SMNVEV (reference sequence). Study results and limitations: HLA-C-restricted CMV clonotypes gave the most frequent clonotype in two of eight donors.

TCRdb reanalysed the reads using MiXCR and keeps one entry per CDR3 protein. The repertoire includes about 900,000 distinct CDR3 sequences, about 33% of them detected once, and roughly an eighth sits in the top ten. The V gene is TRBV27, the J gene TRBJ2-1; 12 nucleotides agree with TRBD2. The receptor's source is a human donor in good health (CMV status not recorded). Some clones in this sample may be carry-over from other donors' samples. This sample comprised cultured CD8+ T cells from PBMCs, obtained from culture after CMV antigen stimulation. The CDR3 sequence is CASTSGGAFNEQFF. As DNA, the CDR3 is TGTGCCAGCACTAGCGGGGGGGCGTTTAATGAGCAGTTCTTC.